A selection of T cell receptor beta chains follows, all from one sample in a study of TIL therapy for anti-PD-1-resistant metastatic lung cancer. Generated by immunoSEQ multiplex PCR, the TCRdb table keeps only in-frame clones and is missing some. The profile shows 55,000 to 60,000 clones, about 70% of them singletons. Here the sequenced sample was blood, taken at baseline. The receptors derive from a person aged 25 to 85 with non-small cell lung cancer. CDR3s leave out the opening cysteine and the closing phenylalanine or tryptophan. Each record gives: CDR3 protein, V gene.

CDR3 protein: SVVGGDGANVLT
V gene: TRBV29-1

CDR3 protein: ASSLDTGELF
V gene: TRBV7-3

CDR3 protein: ASTVQQDSGNTIY
V gene: TRBV7-6

CDR3 protein: ASQSSRETQY
V gene: TRBV28

CDR3 protein: ASSSGRQGVSYEQY
V gene: TRBV7-8

CDR3 protein: ASSLEQGAGGETQY
V gene: TRBV7-6

CDR3 protein: ASSKASRARPYEQY
V gene: TRBV21-1

CDR3 protein: ASSQERAGGAYNEQF
V gene: TRBV4-2

CDR3 protein: ASSQGPSGSYEQY
V gene: TRBV4-3

CDR3 protein: ASSWRQDYGYT
V gene: TRBV28

CDR3 protein: ASKWGLNTEAF
V gene: TRBV19

CDR3 protein: ASIRETGGNEKLF
V gene: TRBV10-2

CDR3 protein: ASSVRGGYSNQPQH
V gene: TRBV19

CDR3 protein: ASHPLNQDSMNTEAF
V gene: TRBV19

CDR3 protein: ASRSTGGGNTEAF
V gene: TRBV7-8

CDR3 protein: ASSLNPGLAGRPYEQY
V gene: TRBV5-4

CDR3 protein: ASTRGGTGKAEAF
V gene: TRBV28

CDR3 protein: AWRTSGSGETQY
V gene: TRBV30

CDR3 protein: ASSLVTLAAGRNIQY
V gene: TRBV7-2

CDR3 protein: ASSLEGRGGNYGYT
V gene: TRBV11-3

CDR3 protein: ASSRSRDPRETQY
V gene: TRBV5-1

CDR3 protein: ASSPTASYEQY
V gene: TRBV7-9

CDR3 protein: ASSLEGRLAGEQETQY
V gene: TRBV5-1

CDR3 protein: ASKPTFGGGYGYT
V gene: TRBV27

CDR3 protein: ASSGTDGYT
V gene: TRBV5-1

CDR3 protein: ASSLDSEQY
V gene: TRBV11-2

CDR3 protein: ASSHASTSSSYNEQF
V gene: TRBV4-2

CDR3 protein: ASSANGGNYEQY
V gene: TRBV7-2

CDR3 protein: ASSPGGADNEQF
V gene: TRBV6-5

CDR3 protein: ASSPGDPPWQF
V gene: TRBV7-3

CDR3 protein: ASSPRTGPEETQY
V gene: TRBV9